One and the same sample provided the 24 T cell receptor beta chains below, sequenced in a study of CD4 T cells in relation to SARS-CoV-2 and coronaviruses. Before the COVID-19 pandemic, during about 2010-2018, CD4+ T cells were taken from unexposed donors. Isolation of CD4+ T cells took place after about 10 days in culture. For these TCRs, the target antigens are not known. Repertoires were generated with immunoSEQ multiplex PCR, while TCRdb's copy carries only in-frame clones and drops some. The table has roughly 25,000 clones, approximately 80% seen once. Specimen: CD4+ T cells from PBMCs, cultured in vitro. These receptors were collected from a human donor in good health.

This clone was seen more than once but under ten times. The chain recombines TRBV3-1 (or the pseudogene TRBV3-2) with TRBJ2-2; no firm D call. CDR1 is LGHDT, CDR2 YNNKEL, per germline (reference sequence). V was clipped by 1 base and J by 7 bases, with 4 bases between them. The CDR3 runs 12 residues. CDR3: CASSQVGGELFF. The CDR3 DNA reads TGTGCCAGCAGCCAAGTGGGCGGGGAGCTGTTTTTT.

The chain joins TRBV7-9 to TRBJ2-6; D is possibly TRBD1 (7 bases). CDR1 and CDR2 from the germline V gene are SEHNR and FQNEAQ (reference sequence). CDR3 size: 16 residues. The germline V and J ends were trimmed by 8 bases and 0 bases, with 14 bases remaining between them. This CDR3 reads CASSPGGTSGANVLTF. The CDR3 DNA is TGTGCCAGCTCCCCAGGGGGGACCTCTGGGGCCAACGTCCTGACTTTC.

The chain links TRBV7-2 to TRBJ2-1; TRBD2 matches at 12 bases. Looked up from germline, CDR1 is SGHTA and CDR2 is FQGNSA. V lost 7 bases, J lost 6 bases, and 1 base stayed unmatched. The CDR3 runs to 13 residues. CDR3 coding DNA: TGTGCCAGCAAACTAGCGGGAGGCAATGAGCAGTTCTTC. Its translation: CASKLAGGNEQFF.

This sequence joins TRBV6-2 or TRBV6-3 and TRBJ2-1, with 10 bases identical to TRBD2. This CDR3 is built from 14 residues. Germline CDR1 reads MNHEY; CDR2 reads SVGEGT. The junction had 3 bases not matched to a gene; V was cut back by 6 bases and J by 4 bases. CDR3 nucleotides: TGTGCCAGCAGCCCAGCGGGAGGGTACAATGAGCAGTTCTTC. Translated: CASSPAGGYNEQFF.

This clone came up a few times. The gene calls are TRBV18 and TRBJ2-7; D might be TRBD1 or TRBD2, each matching 5 bases. V was cut by 1 base and J by 0 bases, with 7 bases left in between. This CDR3 has 14 amino acids. Germline assignment: CDR1 KGHSH and CDR2 LQKENI. This chain's CDR3 is CASSPQGSSYEQYF. Written as DNA, the CDR3 is TGTGCCAGCTCACCACAGGGGAGCTCCTACGAGCAGTACTTC.

The rearrangement links TRBV10-3 to TRBJ2-2; D is unclear. The CDR3 is 14 residues long. Per germline, CDR1 ENHRY and CDR2 SYGVKD. Trimming cost V 4 bases and J 5 bases, with 11 bases left between them. The CDR3 DNA follows: TGTGCCATCAGTGTTGAGCCGGAAACCGGGGAGCTGTTTTTT. Translated, it gives CAISVEPETGELFF.

The chain carries TRBV4-3 and TRBJ2-7, with D tentatively TRBD2 (5 bases). CDR3 length: 14 amino acids. Germline assignment: CDR1 LGHNA and CDR2 YSLEER. Trimming cost V 0 bases and J 7 bases, with 13 bases left between them. In DNA, the CDR3 is TGCGCCAGCAGCCAAGAAGGTCGGGGAAGGGAGCAGTACTTC. Its protein is CASSQEGRGREQYF.

The V gene is TRBV11-2, the J gene TRBJ2-5, with 8 bases aligning to TRBD1. Germline lookup yields CDR1 SGHAT and CDR2 FQNNGV. The CDR3 loop spans 13 amino acids. The ends lost 5 bases at V and 5 bases at J; junction bases unmatched: 4. The CDR3 loop reads CASSPGGMETQYF. CDR3 in DNA: TGTGCCAGCAGCCCAGGGGGCATGGAGACCCAGTACTTC.

The chain employs TRBV6-6 and TRBJ1-2, with 7 positions matching TRBD1. Germline CDR1 is MNHNY and CDR2 is SVGAGI (reference sequence). The length of the CDR3 is 11 residues. J was trimmed by 7 bases and V by 7 bases; bases with no gene match: 3. The CDR3 here is CASTQGGGYTF. CDR3 sequence (DNA): TGTGCCAGCACCCAGGGGGGTGGCTACACCTTC.

The chain links TRBV5-4 to TRBJ2-7; D may be TRBD1 or TRBD2 (6 bases each). Trimming left V 6 bases short and J 0 bases short, with 13 bases between. The length of the CDR3 is 14 residues. The germline V gene has CDR1 SGHNT and CDR2 YYREEE (reference sequence). CDR3 DNA sequence: TGTGCCAGCAATTCCGGGGGCAGCTCCTACGAGCAGTACTTC. Amino acids: CASNSGGSSYEQYF.

The chain employs TRBV7-2 and TRBJ2-5; TRBD1 or TRBD2 may be the D gene (5 bases each). V was clipped by 1 base and J by 6 bases, with 12 bases between them. The CDR3 consists of 14 residues. Germline CDR1 is SGHTA and CDR2 is FQGNSA. The chain's CDR3 is CASSLDRWEKTQYF. In DNA form, the CDR3 reads TGTGCCAGCAGCTTAGACAGGTGGGAGAAGACCCAGTACTTC.

The chain is built from TRBV7-8 and TRBJ1-4; a weak D match, TRBD1 (5 bases). Trimming left V 4 bases short and J 3 bases short, with 15 bases between. The germline gives CDR1 SGHVS, CDR2 FQNEAQ. The CDR3 contains 16 residues. CDR3 in amino acids: CASSSGGLLANEKLFF. The DNA of the CDR3 is TGTGCCAGCAGCTCGGGGGGGTTATTGGCTAATGAAAAACTGTTTTTT.

The gene calls are TRBV6-2 or TRBV6-3 and TRBJ2-3; no reliable D call. Trimming left V 2 bases short and J 2 bases short, with 14 bases between. The CDR3 consists of 16 residues. Germline V lookup: CDR1 MNHEY, CDR2 SVGEGT. DNA for the CDR3: TGTGCCAGCAGTTACGGGGTGGGCCGTACCACAGATACGCAGTATTTT. Protein: CASSYGVGRTTDTQYF.

The chain uses TRBV18 and TRBJ1-1; D is ambiguous. The CDR3 contains 15 residues. Trimming left V 2 bases short and J 1 base short, with 11 bases between. Germline V gene data show CDR1 as KGHSH and CDR2 as LQKENI. CDR3 sequence: CASSPFKGSNTEAFF. The CDR3 nucleotides read TGTGCCAGCTCACCATTTAAAGGATCGAACACTGAAGCTTTCTTT.

This chain connects TRBV7-2 to TRBJ1-2, with D perhaps TRBD1 (6 bases). The CDR3 runs to 16 residues. V lost 0 bases and J 4 bases, leaving 15 bases between the germline ends. Germline lookup yields CDR1 SGHTA and CDR2 FQGNSA. CDR3 in DNA: TGTGCCAGCAGCTTAGCGGCCCAGGGGTATGGCTATGGCTACACCTTC. This sequence encodes CASSLAAQGYGYGYTF.

The chain employs TRBV5-4 and TRBJ2-3, with TRBD2 identical over 7 bases. CDR3 length equals 16 residues. Trimming took 4 bases from V and 1 from J; bases not matched to a gene: 9. Germline V lookup: CDR1 SGHNT, CDR2 YYREEE (reference sequence). The CDR3 region has the DNA TGTGCCAGCAGCCCGGCGGGAGTTATGGGCACAGATACGCAGTATTTT. It specifies CASSPAGVMGTDTQYF.

In its sample, this clone was seen a few times. The chain is built from TRBV12-3 or TRBV12-4 and TRBJ1-4; D call uncertain. The CDR3 loop spans 13 amino acids. V lost 5 bases and J 8 bases, leaving 12 bases between the germline ends. Written as DNA, the CDR3 is TGTGCCAGCAGTGCCCCCGGGAGCGAAAAACTGTTTTTT. Translating it yields CASSAPGSEKLFF.

The chain's CDR3 is CASSSTNYGYTF. The CDR3 coding sequence is TGTGCCAGCAGTTCGACCAACTATGGCTACACCTTC. The chain links TRBV28 to TRBJ1-2; D is unresolved. The CDR3 contains 12 residues. Germline-derived CDR1 and CDR2 are MDHEN and SYDVKM. V shed 4 bases and J shed 2 bases, with 5 bases lying between them.

The J gene is TRBJ1-2, the V gene TRBV7-3; a weak D match, TRBD1 (6 bases). The CDR3 has 14 residues. V was shortened by 1 base and J by 7 bases, with 13 bases between the two germline ends. Germline V gene lookup returns CDR1 SGHTA and CDR2 FQGTGA. CDR3 region: CASSLNAGVGGYTF. The DNA of the CDR3 is TGTGCCAGCAGCTTAAACGCAGGGGTGGGTGGCTACACCTTC. The variable domain in full, completed from reference TRBV7-3 and TRBJ1-2, reads GAGVSQTPSNKVTEKGKYVELRCDPISGHTALYWYRQSLGQGPEFLIYFQGTGAADDSGLPNDRFFAVRPEGSVSTLKIQRTERGDSAVYLCASSLNAGVGGYTFGSGTRLTVV.

This clone has a handful of counts. The chain has TRBV3-1 (or the pseudogene TRBV3-2) and TRBJ1-1; 7 nucleotides align to TRBD1. The V gene's germline CDR1 is LGHDT and CDR2 YNNKEL (reference sequence). The CDR3 sequence is 15 residues long. The V gene end was trimmed by 3 bases and the J gene end by 0 bases; junction bases not matched to a gene: 4. CDR3 DNA sequence: TGTGCCAGCAGCCAGGGACAGACTCTGAACACTGAAGCTTTCTTT. Translated: CASSQGQTLNTEAFF.

The chain carries TRBV6-6 and TRBJ2-7; TRBD2 matches at 8 bases. J gave up 4 bases and V 5 bases, and 10 bases lay outside the gene matches. This CDR3 has 15 residues. Germline V lookup: CDR1 MNHNY, CDR2 SVGAGI (reference sequence). The CDR3 protein is CASSTPGSGTYEQYF. The CDR3 region has the DNA TGTGCCAGCAGTACCCCCGGTAGCGGGACGTACGAGCAGTACTTC.

Only a few counts were recorded for this clone. The rearrangement uses TRBV19 and TRBJ1-2, with D maybe TRBD1 (6 bases). CDR1 and CDR2 from the germline V gene are LNHDA and SQIVND (reference sequence). V shed 5 bases and J shed 0 bases, with 13 bases lying between them. The CDR3 loop spans 15 amino acids. This chain's CDR3 is CASSPRTATNYGYTF. The CDR3 DNA reads as TGTGCCAGTAGTCCACGGACAGCTACTAACTATGGCTACACCTTC.

The DNA of the CDR3 is TGCGCCAGCAGCGTGGACAGGGGCGCGACCGGGGAGCTGTTTTTT. Translation: CASSVDRGATGELFF. The chain links TRBV5-1 to TRBJ2-2, with TRBD1 matching 9 bases. Looked up from germline, CDR1 is SGHRS and CDR2 is YFSETQ. The ends lost 4 bases at V and 5 bases at J; junction bases unmatched: 6. The CDR3 length is 15 residues.

The chain carries TRBV9 and TRBJ1-5; D unresolved. Germline lookup yields CDR1 SGDLS and CDR2 YYNGEE. Trimming left V 2 bases short and J 5 bases short, with 8 bases between. This CDR3 has 13 amino acids. The CDR3 loop reads CASSVSGDQPQHF. The CDR3 DNA reads as TGTGCCAGCAGCGTGTCCGGGGATCAGCCCCAGCATTTT.